A selection of T cell receptor beta chains follows, all from one sample in a study of shared clonotypes between healthy human individuals. Repertoires were generated with immunoSEQ multiplex PCR, while TCRdb's copy carries only in-frame clones and drops some. This sample carries about a million clones, about 74% of them seen once, and the ten largest clones take about 1.5%. Specimen: memory CD4+ T cells sorted from blood. The origin of the receptors is a man aged 18 to 29 in good health. CDR3s include the opening cysteine and the closing phenylalanine or tryptophan. Each record gives: D gene, clone size, V gene, J gene, CDR3 protein, CDR3 DNA. D genes are given only for firm matches. Expanded clones are given a class, and other clones once, few, many or no size at all.

TRBD1	few	TRBV7-9	TRBJ2-5	CASSLAGQGRLETQYF	TGTGCCAGCAGCTTAGCGGGACAGGGTCGGTTGGAGACCCAGTACTTC
NA	NA	TRBV21-1	TRBJ1-2	CASSRLYGYTF	TGTGCCAGCAGCAGACTCTATGGCTACACCTTC
NA	NA	TRBV7-8	TRBJ2-3	CASSSGTDTQYF	TGTGCCAGCAGCTCGGGCACAGATACGCAGTATTTT
TRBD1	few	TRBV5-8	TRBJ1-2	CASSFRTGGAYGYTF	TGTGCCAGCAGCTTTCGGACAGGGGGCGCGTATGGCTACACCTTC
NA	NA	TRBV5-1	TRBJ1-2	CASSSDPSLGDGYTF	TGCGCCAGCAGCTCGGACCCCTCGCTTGGGGATGGCTACACCTTC
NA	NA	TRBV7-2	TRBJ2-7	CASSLAAGPGYEQYF	TGTGCCAGCAGCTTAGCCGCGGGGCCTGGCTACGAGCAGTACTTC
TRBD2	NA	TRBV4-3	TRBJ2-1	CASSQEASGSNEQFF	TGCGCCAGCAGCCAAGAGGCTAGCGGGAGCAATGAGCAGTTCTTC
NA	NA	TRBV7-2	TRBJ2-7	CASSNTGAEQYF	TGTGCCAGCAGCAATACAGGCGCCGAGCAGTACTTC
NA	NA	TRBV18	TRBJ2-7	CASSPLGGAGTAYEQYF	TGTGCCAGCTCACCACTCGGGGGGGCGGGGACAGCCTACGAGCAGTACTTC
NA	NA	TRBV11-3	TRBJ1-1	CASSKQDSEAFF	TGTGCCAGCAGCAAACAGGATTCTGAAGCTTTCTTT
NA	few	TRBV19	TRBJ1-4	CASSTPRTAATNEKLFF	TGTGCCAGTAGTACGCCAAGGACGGCAGCAACTAATGAAAAACTGTTTTTT
NA	few	TRBV5-1	TRBJ2-7	CASSLSQPLEQYF	TGCGCCAGCAGCTTGAGCCAGCCTCTAGAGCAGTACTTC
TRBD1	NA	TRBV23-1	TRBJ1-1	CASSQQEGAPVITEAFF	TGCGCCAGCAGTCAACAGGAGGGGGCGCCTGTTATCACTGAAGCTTTCTTT
NA	NA	TRBV28	TRBJ1-5	CASSGGGISNQPQHF	TGTGCCAGCAGTGGGGGAGGGATAAGCAATCAGCCCCAGCATTTT
NA	NA	TRBV2	TRBJ1-2	CASSLEDYGYTF	TGTGCCAGCAGTCTGGAAGACTATGGCTACACCTTC